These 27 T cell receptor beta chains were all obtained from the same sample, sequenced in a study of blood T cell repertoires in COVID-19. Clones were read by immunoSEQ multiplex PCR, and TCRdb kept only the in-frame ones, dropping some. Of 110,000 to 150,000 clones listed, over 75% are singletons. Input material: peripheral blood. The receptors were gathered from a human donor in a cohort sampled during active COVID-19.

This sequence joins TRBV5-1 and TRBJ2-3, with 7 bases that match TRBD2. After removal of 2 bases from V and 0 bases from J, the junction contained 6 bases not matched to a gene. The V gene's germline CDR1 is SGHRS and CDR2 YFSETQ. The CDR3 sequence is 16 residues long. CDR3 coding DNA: TGCGCCAGCAGCTTACCTAGCGGTCCTAGCACAGATACGCAGTATTTT. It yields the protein CASSLPSGPSTDTQYF.

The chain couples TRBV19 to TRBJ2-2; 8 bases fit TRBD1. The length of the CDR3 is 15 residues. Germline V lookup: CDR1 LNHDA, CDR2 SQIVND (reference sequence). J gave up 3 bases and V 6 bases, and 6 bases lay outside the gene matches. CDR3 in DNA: TGTGCCAGTAGACCCGGACAGGGAGACACCGGGGAGCTGTTTTTT. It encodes CASRPGQGDTGELFF.

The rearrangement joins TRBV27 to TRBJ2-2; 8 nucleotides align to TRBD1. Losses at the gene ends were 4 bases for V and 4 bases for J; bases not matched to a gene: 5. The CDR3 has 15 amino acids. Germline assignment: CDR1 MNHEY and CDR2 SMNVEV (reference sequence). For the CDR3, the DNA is TGTGCCAGCAGTTCGACAGGGGCGCGCACCGGGGAGCTGTTTTTT. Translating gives CASSSTGARTGELFF.

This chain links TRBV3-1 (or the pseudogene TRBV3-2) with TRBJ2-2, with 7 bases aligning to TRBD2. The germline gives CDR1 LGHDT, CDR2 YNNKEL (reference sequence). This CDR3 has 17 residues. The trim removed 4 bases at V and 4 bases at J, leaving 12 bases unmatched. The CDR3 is CASSPTEGGVRTGELFF. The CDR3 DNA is TGTGCCAGCAGCCCCACGGAGGGAGGGGTTCGCACCGGGGAGCTGTTTTTT.

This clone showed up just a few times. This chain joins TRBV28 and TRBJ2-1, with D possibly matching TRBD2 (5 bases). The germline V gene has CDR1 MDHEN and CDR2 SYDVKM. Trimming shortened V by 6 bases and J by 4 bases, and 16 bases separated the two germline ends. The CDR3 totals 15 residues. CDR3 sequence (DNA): TGTGCCAGCAGCTCCCGTCGGGGTCTGTACAATGAGCAGTTCTTC. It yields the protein CASSSRRGLYNEQFF.

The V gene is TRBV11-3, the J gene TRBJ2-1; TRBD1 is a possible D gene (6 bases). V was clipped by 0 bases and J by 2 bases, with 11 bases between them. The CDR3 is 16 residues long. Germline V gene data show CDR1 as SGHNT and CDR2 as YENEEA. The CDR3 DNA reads TGTGCCAGCAGCTTAGATAGTCAGGGGCCCTACAATGAGCAGTTCTTC. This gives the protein CASSLDSQGPYNEQFF.

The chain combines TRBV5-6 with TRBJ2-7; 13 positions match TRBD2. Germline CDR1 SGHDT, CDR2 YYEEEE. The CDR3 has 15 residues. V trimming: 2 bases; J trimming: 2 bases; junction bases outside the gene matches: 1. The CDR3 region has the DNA TGTGCCAGCAGCTTCGGACTAGCGGGAGCCTACGAGCAGTACTTC. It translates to CASSFGLAGAYEQYF.

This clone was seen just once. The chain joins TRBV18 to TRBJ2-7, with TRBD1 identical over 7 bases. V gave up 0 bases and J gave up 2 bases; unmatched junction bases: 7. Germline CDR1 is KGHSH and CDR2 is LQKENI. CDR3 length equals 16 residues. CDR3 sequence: CASSPPGTARTYEQYF. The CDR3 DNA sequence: TGTGCCAGCTCACCACCGGGGACAGCCCGCACCTACGAGCAGTACTTC.

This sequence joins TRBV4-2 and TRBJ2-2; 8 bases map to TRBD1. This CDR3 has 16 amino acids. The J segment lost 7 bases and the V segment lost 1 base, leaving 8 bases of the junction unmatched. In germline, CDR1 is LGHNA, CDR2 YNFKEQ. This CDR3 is CASSQADRGFGGELFF. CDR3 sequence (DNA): TGTGCCAGCAGCCAAGCTGACAGGGGATTCGGCGGGGAGCTGTTTTTT.

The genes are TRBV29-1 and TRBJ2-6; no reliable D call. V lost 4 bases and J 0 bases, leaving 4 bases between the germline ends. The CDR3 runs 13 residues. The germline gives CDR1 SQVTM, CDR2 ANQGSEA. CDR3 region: CSVAFSGANVLTF. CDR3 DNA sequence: TGCAGCGTTGCATTCTCTGGGGCCAACGTCCTGACTTTC.

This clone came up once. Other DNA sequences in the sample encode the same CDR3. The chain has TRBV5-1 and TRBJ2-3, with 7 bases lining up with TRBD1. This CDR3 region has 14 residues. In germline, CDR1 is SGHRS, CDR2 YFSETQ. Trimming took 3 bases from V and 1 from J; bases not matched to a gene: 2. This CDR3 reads CASSSTGGTDTQYF. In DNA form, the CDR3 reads TGCGCCAGCAGCTCTACAGGGGGCACAGATACGCAGTATTTT. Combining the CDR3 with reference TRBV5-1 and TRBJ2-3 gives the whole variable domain KAGVTQTPRYLIKTRGQQVTLSCSPISGHRSVSWYQQTPGQGLQFLFEYFSETQRNKGNFPGRFSGRQFSNSRSEMNVSTLELGDSALYLCASSSTGGTDTQYFGPGTRLTVL.

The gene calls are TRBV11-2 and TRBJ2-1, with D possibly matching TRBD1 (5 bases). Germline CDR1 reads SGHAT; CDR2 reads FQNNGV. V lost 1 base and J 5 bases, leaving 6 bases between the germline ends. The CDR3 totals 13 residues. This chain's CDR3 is CASSLGQNNEQFF. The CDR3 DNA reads TGTGCCAGCAGCTTAGGACAGAACAATGAGCAGTTCTTC.

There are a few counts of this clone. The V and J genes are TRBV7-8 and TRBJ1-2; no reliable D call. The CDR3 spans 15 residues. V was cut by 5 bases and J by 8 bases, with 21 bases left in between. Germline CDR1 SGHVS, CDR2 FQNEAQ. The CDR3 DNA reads TGTGCCAGCAGCCTGCTGAGCGGGTGGCTGGCGGGCTACACCTTC. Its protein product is CASSLLSGWLAGYTF.

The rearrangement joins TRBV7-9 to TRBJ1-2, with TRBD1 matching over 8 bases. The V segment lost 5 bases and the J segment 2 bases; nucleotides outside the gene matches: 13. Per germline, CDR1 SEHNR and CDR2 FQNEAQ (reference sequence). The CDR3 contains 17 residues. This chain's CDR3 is CASSPLRGQGTNYGYTF. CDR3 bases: TGTGCCAGCAGCCCACTACGAGGACAGGGAACCAACTATGGCTACACCTTC.

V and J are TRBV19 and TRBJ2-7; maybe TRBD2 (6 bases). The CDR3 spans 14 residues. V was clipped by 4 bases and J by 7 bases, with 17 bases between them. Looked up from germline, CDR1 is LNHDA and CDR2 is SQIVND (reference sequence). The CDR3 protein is CASSTTSFLSEQYF. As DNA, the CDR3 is TGTGCCAGTAGTACCACTAGCTTCCTTAGTGAGCAGTACTTC. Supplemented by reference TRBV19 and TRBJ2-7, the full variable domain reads DGGITQSPKYLFRKEGQNVTLSCEQNLNHDAMYWYRQDPGQGLRLIYYSQIVNDFQKGDIAEGYSVSREKKESFPLTVTSAQKNPTAFYLCASSTTSFLSEQYFGPGTRLTVT.

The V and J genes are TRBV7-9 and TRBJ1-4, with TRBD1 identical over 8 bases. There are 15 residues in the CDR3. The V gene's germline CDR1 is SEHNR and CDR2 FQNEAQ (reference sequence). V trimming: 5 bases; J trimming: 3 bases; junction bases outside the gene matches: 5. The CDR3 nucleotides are TGTGCCAGCAGCCACGACAGGGGAGCTAATGAAAAACTGTTTTTT. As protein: CASSHDRGANEKLFF.

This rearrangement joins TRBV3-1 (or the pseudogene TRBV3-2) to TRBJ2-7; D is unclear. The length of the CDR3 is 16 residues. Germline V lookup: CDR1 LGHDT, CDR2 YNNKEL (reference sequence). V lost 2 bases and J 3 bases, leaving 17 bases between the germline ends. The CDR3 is CASSQTPLRVVYEQYF. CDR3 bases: TGTGCCAGCAGCCAAACCCCCCTCCGGGTTGTCTACGAGCAGTACTTC.

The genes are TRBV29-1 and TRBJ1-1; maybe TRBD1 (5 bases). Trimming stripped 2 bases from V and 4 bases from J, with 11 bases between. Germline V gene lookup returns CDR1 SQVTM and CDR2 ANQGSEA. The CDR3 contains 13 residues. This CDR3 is CSVEQARATEAFF. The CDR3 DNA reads TGCAGCGTTGAACAGGCCAGGGCCACTGAAGCTTTCTTT.

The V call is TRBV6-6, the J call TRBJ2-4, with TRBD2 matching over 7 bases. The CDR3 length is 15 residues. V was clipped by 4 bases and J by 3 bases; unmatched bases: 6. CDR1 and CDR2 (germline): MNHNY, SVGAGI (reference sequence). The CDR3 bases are TGTGCCAGCAGTTGGGGAGGGATGGTCAAAAACATTCAGTACTTC. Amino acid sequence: CASSWGGMVKNIQYF.

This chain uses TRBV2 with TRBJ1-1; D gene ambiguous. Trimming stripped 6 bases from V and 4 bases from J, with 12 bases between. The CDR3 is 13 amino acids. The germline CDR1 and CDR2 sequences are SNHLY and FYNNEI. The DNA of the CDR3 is TGTGCCAGCAGGAGGGAGACTCGCACTGAAGCTTTCTTT. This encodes CASRRETRTEAFF.

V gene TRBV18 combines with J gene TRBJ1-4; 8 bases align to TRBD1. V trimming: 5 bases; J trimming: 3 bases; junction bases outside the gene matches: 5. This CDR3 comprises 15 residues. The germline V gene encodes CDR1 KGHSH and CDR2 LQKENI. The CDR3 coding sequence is TGTGCCAGCTCAAATATGGACAGGGCTAATGAAAAACTGTTTTTT. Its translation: CASSNMDRANEKLFF.

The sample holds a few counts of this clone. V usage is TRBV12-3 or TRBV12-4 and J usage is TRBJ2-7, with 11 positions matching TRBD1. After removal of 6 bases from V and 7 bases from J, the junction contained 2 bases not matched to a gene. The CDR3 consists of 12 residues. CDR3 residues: CASSWDRGEQYF. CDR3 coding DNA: TGTGCCAGCAGCTGGGACAGGGGGGAGCAGTACTTC.

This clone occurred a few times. CDR3 in amino acids: CASSLDVQGANTEAFF. CDR3 nucleotides: TGTGCCAGCAGCTTAGACGTACAGGGGGCTAACACTGAAGCTTTCTTT. The chain has TRBV11-2 and TRBJ1-1; TRBD1 aligns across 9 bases. The CDR3 is 16 residues long. Germline V CDR1 and CDR2: SGHAT, FQNNGV. V lost 0 bases, J lost 2 bases, and 4 bases stayed unmatched.

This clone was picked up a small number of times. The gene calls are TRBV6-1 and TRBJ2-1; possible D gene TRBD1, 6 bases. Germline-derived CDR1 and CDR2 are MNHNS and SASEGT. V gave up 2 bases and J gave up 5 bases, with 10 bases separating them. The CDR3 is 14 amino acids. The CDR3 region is CASSEFRGNNEQFF. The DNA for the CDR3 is TGTGCCAGCAGTGAATTCAGGGGAAACAATGAGCAGTTCTTC.

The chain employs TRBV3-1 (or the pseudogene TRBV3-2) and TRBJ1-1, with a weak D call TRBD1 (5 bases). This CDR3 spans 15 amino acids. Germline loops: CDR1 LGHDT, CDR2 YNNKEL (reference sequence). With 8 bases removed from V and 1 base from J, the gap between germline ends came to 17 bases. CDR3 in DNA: TGTGCCAGCGCAGGGTCAGGTTCGGGGAACACTGAAGCTTTCTTT. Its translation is CASAGSGSGNTEAFF.

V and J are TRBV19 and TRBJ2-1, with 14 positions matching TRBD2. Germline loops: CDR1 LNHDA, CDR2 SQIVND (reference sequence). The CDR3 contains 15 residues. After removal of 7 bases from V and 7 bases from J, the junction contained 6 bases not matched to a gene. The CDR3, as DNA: TGTGCCAGTACGACAGGGACTAGCGGGAGTAATGAGCAGTTCTTC. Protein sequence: CASTTGTSGSNEQFF. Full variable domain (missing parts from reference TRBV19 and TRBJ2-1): DGGITQSPKYLFRKEGQNVTLSCEQNLNHDAMYWYRQDPGQGLRLIYYSQIVNDFQKGDIAEGYSVSREKKESFPLTVTSAQKNPTAFYLCASTTGTSGSNEQFFGPGTRLTVL.

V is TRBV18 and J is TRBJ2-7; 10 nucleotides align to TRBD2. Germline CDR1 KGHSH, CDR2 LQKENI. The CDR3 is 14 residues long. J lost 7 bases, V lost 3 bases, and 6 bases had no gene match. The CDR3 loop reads CASSPGASGSEQYF. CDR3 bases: TGTGCCAGCTCACCTGGGGCTAGCGGGAGTGAGCAGTACTTC.